This T cell receptor (beta chain) was captured in a study of cytomegalovirus exposure and HLA in healthy donors. Whole-study context: Findings of an earlier analysis included roughly 110 million unique TCR beta sequences from roughly 190 million T cells. Findings and caveats of the study: A list of 150 or so TCR beta chains associated with cytomegalovirus was given.

The CDR3 runs to 14 residues. CDR1 is ENHRY, CDR2 SYGVKD, per germline. The V and J ends lost 7 bases and 2 bases respectively, with 11 bases between them. Researchers ran the PCR with 60 Vbeta and 13 Jbeta primers. Measured with immunoSEQ multiplex PCR; TCRdb has only the in-frame clones, and not every one. The sample has roughly 120,000 clones, and its top ten clones hold 3.6%. About this clone: Its antigen remains unknown.

The chain employs TRBV10-3 and TRBJ2-2; D is possibly TRBD2 (7 bases). The sample taken for sequencing was PBMCs. The receptor comes from a man aged 18 to 30 in good health and CMV-seronegative. The CDR3 bases are TGTGCCATCAAGCGGGACACCAACACCGGGGAGCTGTTTTTT. Amino acids: CAIKRDTNTGELFF.